This entry lists 26 T cell receptor beta chains sequenced from one sample in a study of T cell responses to AZD1222 COVID-19 vaccine. Clones were read by immunoSEQ multiplex PCR, and TCRdb kept only the in-frame ones, dropping some. The sample consists of about 110,000 clones, 75% to 90% of them appearing once. Material: peripheral blood, obtained on day 0 of AZD1222 vaccination. The receptors shown here come from an adult in good health.

The V and J genes are TRBV19 and TRBJ2-5, with D perhaps matching TRBD1 (6 bases). V lost 3 bases and J lost 4, with 15 bases in between. The CDR3 covers 15 residues. From germline, CDR1 is LNHDA and CDR2 SQIVND (reference sequence). CDR3: CASSISGRGGETQYF. The CDR3 bases are TGTGCCAGTAGTATTTCGGGGAGAGGGGGAGAGACCCAGTACTTC.

The chain is built from TRBV19 and TRBJ1-5; D remains unclear. This CDR3 has 14 residues. Germline CDR1 and CDR2: LNHDA and SQIVND (reference sequence). Trimming left V 6 bases short and J 0 bases short, with 9 bases between. The CDR3 DNA follows: TGTGCCAGTAGCCCACAGCATAGCAATCAGCCCCAGCATTTT. Translation gives CASSPQHSNQPQHF.

The V gene is TRBV6-6, the J gene TRBJ1-1; TRBD1 matches at 8 bases. This CDR3 has 16 amino acids. The germline V gene encodes CDR1 MNHNY and CDR2 SVGAGI (reference sequence). V shed 2 bases and J 2 bases; nucleotides not matched to a gene: 7. The CDR3 protein is CASSYPWGTGNTEAFF. The CDR3 nucleotides read TGTGCCAGCAGTTACCCCTGGGGGACAGGAAACACTGAAGCTTTCTTT.

In this sample, this clone turned up a few times. CDR3 loop: CASSSSIRNQPQHF. CDR3 coding DNA: TGTGCCAGCAGTTCGTCAATACGCAATCAGCCCCAGCATTTT. V is TRBV27 and J is TRBJ1-5, with D unresolved. The CDR3 runs to 14 residues. The germline V gene has CDR1 MNHEY and CDR2 SMNVEV (reference sequence). The germline V and J ends were trimmed by 4 bases and 2 bases, with 9 bases remaining between them.

The chain recombines TRBV5-6 with TRBJ2-3; the D gene is possibly TRBD2 (6 bases). Per germline, CDR1 SGHDT and CDR2 YYEEEE. The V end lost 0 bases, the J end lost 5 bases, and 7 bases lay between the germline ends. The CDR3 has 13 amino acids. The chain's CDR3 is CASSLVGGDTQYF. CDR3 bases: TGTGCCAGCAGCTTGGTGGGGGGAGATACGCAGTATTTT.

The chain carries TRBV19 and TRBJ1-5; the D gene is possibly TRBD1 (5 bases). CDR3 length: 14 residues. The V end was cut by 3 bases, the J end by 7 bases, with 13 bases between. Germline CDR1 LNHDA, CDR2 SQIVND (reference sequence). This CDR3 reads CASSISGKGQPQHF. The CDR3 DNA follows: TGTGCCAGTAGTATTTCAGGGAAGGGACAGCCCCAGCATTTT.

V gene TRBV3-1 (or the pseudogene TRBV3-2) combines with J gene TRBJ2-1; 11 bases fit TRBD2. V shed 1 base, J shed 13 bases, and the junction held 3 bases outside the gene matches. Germline loops: CDR1 LGHDT, CDR2 YNNKEL (reference sequence). This CDR3 is 13 amino acids long. This CDR3 is CASSQATSGAQFF. As DNA, the CDR3 is TGTGCCAGCAGCCAAGCGACTAGCGGGGCTCAGTTCTTC.

The CDR3 protein is CASSLQGREQFF. For the CDR3, the DNA is TGTGCCAGCAGCTTACAGGGACGGGAGCAGTTCTTC. The V call is TRBV7-9, the J call TRBJ2-1; tentatively, D is TRBD1 or TRBD2 (5 bases each). Per germline, CDR1 SEHNR and CDR2 FQNEAQ (reference sequence). Deletions cut 2 bases from V and 10 bases from J, with 9 bases between. The CDR3 loop spans 12 amino acids. Looking up the rest from reference TRBV7-9 and TRBJ2-1 gives the full variable domain: DTGVSQNPRHKITKRGQNVTFRCDPISEHNRLYWYRQTLGQGPEFLTYFQNEAQLEKSRLLSDRFSAERPKGSFSTLEIQRTEQGDSAMYLCASSLQGREQFFGPGTRLTVL.

This clone was found once. The chain employs TRBV11-2 and TRBJ1-1, with 7 bases aligning to TRBD1. V lost 3 bases to trimming and J lost 5 bases; unmatched junction nucleotides: 6. Germline V gives CDR1 SGHAT, CDR2 FQNNGV. The CDR3 contains 14 residues. CDR3 amino acids: CASSLPTGRTEAFF. CDR3 coding DNA: TGTGCCAGCAGCTTGCCGACAGGGCGAACTGAAGCTTTCTTT. Combining the CDR3 with reference TRBV11-2 and TRBJ1-1 gives the whole variable domain EAGVAQSPRYKIIEKRQSVAFWCNPISGHATLYWYQQILGQGPKLLIQFQNNGVVDDSQLPKDRFSAERLKGVDSTLKIQPAKLEDSAVYLCASSLPTGRTEAFFGQGTRLTVV.

V is TRBV9 and J is TRBJ1-2, with D hard to call. The CDR3 is 15 residues long. Germline V gene sequence: CDR1 SGDLS, CDR2 YYNGEE. V gave up 0 bases and J gave up 0 bases, with 9 bases separating them. DNA for the CDR3: TGTGCCAGCAGCGTAGGTCCGCAACCTAACTATGGCTACACCTTC. This encodes CASSVGPQPNYGYTF.

A single count supports this clone. The rearrangement uses TRBV7-3 and TRBJ2-5, with D tentatively TRBD2 (5 bases). V was shortened by 1 base and J by 5 bases, with 26 bases between the two germline ends. In germline, CDR1 is SGHTA, CDR2 FQGTGA. The CDR3 is made up of 19 amino acids. CDR3 loop: CASSLNHFSSGRTSETQYF. The DNA of the CDR3 is TGTGCCAGCAGCTTAAATCATTTCTCCTCTGGGAGAACCTCGGAGACCCAGTACTTC.

V and J are TRBV5-5 and TRBJ2-3; TRBD2 aligns across 9 bases. Trimming cost V 4 bases and J 2 bases; bases outside gene matches: 5. Germline CDR1 and CDR2: SGHKS and YYEKEE (reference sequence). The CDR3 length is 15 residues. The CDR3 spells CASSQVAGATDTQYF. The CDR3 DNA reads as TGTGCCAGCAGCCAGGTAGCGGGAGCCACAGATACGCAGTATTTT.

This chain links TRBV7-3 with TRBJ2-1; TRBD2 matches 7 bases. Germline loops: CDR1 SGHTA, CDR2 FQGTGA. J lost 4 bases, V lost 2 bases, and 11 bases had no gene match. The CDR3 spans 17 residues. In DNA form, the CDR3 reads TGTGCCAGCAGCTTACCAAGTCCGGGGGGAAGGTACAATGAGCAGTTCTTC. Translating gives CASSLPSPGGRYNEQFF.

This chain uses TRBV18 with TRBJ2-7, with 12 bases matching TRBD2. The germline V gene encodes CDR1 KGHSH and CDR2 LQKENI. Unmatched junction bases numbered 6, after V lost 3 bases and J lost 0 bases. CDR3 size: 17 residues. CDR3 coding DNA: TGTGCCAGCTCACCTCTTGGGACTAGCGGGTACTCCTACGAGCAGTACTTC. It translates to CASSPLGTSGYSYEQYF.

The chain couples TRBV6-2 or TRBV6-3 to TRBJ1-2; D is ambiguous. V was cut by 4 bases and J by 5 bases, with 8 bases left in between. Germline V CDR1 and CDR2: MNHEY, SVGEGT. The CDR3 is 12 residues long. The CDR3 DNA sequence: TGTGCCAGCAGTTCCGGGAGGTATGGCTACACCTTC. This encodes CASSSGRYGYTF.

This clone was counted a single time. The chain combines TRBV4-1 with TRBJ2-4; no clear D gene. With 1 base removed from V and 0 bases from J, the gap between germline ends came to 10 bases. Germline V gene sequence: CDR1 MGHRA, CDR2 YSYEKL. This CDR3 is built from 16 residues. The CDR3 here is CASSQAWPVAKNIQYF. As DNA, the CDR3 is TGCGCCAGCAGCCAAGCCTGGCCGGTAGCCAAAAACATTCAGTACTTC.

The rearrangement joins TRBV24-1 to TRBJ2-3, with D perhaps TRBD1 (6 bases). The CDR3 loop spans 14 amino acids. Germline CDR1 and CDR2: KGHDR and SFDVKD. V was cut by 7 bases and J by 4 bases, with 14 bases left in between. The CDR3 nucleotides are TGTGCCACCAGAGCCACAGGGAAGGCAGATACGCAGTATTTT. It translates to CATRATGKADTQYF.

CDR3 nucleotide sequence: TGCAGCGGAGGACAGGGAACCTATGGCTACACCTTC. This encodes CSGGQGTYGYTF. V gene TRBV29-1 combines with J gene TRBJ1-2; TRBD1 aligns across 8 bases. Germline CDR1 is SQVTM and CDR2 is ANQGSEA. Losses at the gene ends were 7 bases for V and 4 bases for J; bases not matched to a gene: 5. The CDR3 has 12 residues. Full variable domain (remainder filled in from reference TRBV29-1 and TRBJ1-2): SAVISQKPSRDICQRGTSLTIQCQVDSQVTMMFWYRQQPGQSLTLIATANQGSEATYESGFVIDKFPISRPNLTFSTLTVSNMSPEDSSIYLCSGGQGTYGYTFGSGTRLTVV.

This chain connects TRBV5-1 to TRBJ2-6; D remains unclear. Trimming took 3 bases from V and 0 from J, leaving 4 bases between them. The germline V gene encodes CDR1 SGHRS and CDR2 YFSETQ. CDR3 length equals 14 residues. CDR3 DNA: TGCGCCAGCAGCTATGCCTCTGGGGCCAACGTCCTGACTTTC. Residues: CASSYASGANVLTF. Looking up the rest from reference TRBV5-1 and TRBJ2-6 gives the full variable domain: KAGVTQTPRYLIKTRGQQVTLSCSPISGHRSVSWYQQTPGQGLQFLFEYFSETQRNKGNFPGRFSGRQFSNSRSEMNVSTLELGDSALYLCASSYASGANVLTFGAGSRLTVL.

This clone has a handful of counts. The CDR3 region has the DNA TGTGCCAGCAGCTTGCGGGGGCGCTGGGGAACTGAAGCTTTCTTT. Translation: CASSLRGRWGTEAFF. The J gene is TRBJ1-1, the V gene TRBV7-3; D might be TRBD1 (6 bases). The V end lost 3 bases, the J end lost 5 bases, and 16 bases lay between the germline ends. This CDR3 region has 15 residues. Per germline, CDR1 SGHTA and CDR2 FQGTGA.

This clone was seen a single time. Since a much larger clone is just one base distant, this may be a read error. Other DNA sequences of this sample code for an identical CDR3. This chain joins TRBV7-9 and TRBJ2-7; a weak D match, TRBD2 (6 bases). CDR3 size: 12 residues. Trimming pared 3 bases from V and 7 bases from J, leaving 10 bases between. Germline CDR1 reads SEHNR; CDR2 reads FQNEAQ (reference sequence). Here the CDR3 reads CASSFGSGEQYF. The DNA for the CDR3 is TGTGCCAGCAGCTTCGGAAGCGGGGAGCAGTACTTC.

The rearrangement links TRBV28 to TRBJ1-5; D is unclear. V was cut by 8 bases and J by 0 bases, with 8 bases left in between. The CDR3 runs 13 residues. From germline, CDR1 is MDHEN and CDR2 SYDVKM. The DNA for the CDR3 is TGTGCCAGCTTTACAGATAGCAATCAGCCCCAGCATTTT. Amino acid sequence: CASFTDSNQPQHF.

V and J are TRBV6-5 and TRBJ1-1; D perhaps matches TRBD1 (5 bases). CDR1 is MNHEY and CDR2 is SVGAGI in the germline V gene. This CDR3 has 13 residues. Trimming took off 6 bases at V and 12 bases at J, with 20 bases between the two ends. The chain's CDR3 is CASSTPQGSRPFF. CDR3 sequence (DNA): TGTGCCAGCAGCACCCCTCAGGGATCTCGACCTTTCTTT.

This chain joins TRBV6-1 and TRBJ2-1; D uncertain. CDR3 length: 19 amino acids. The V end lost 3 bases, the J end lost 4 bases, and 25 bases lay between the germline ends. Germline-derived CDR1 and CDR2 are MNHNS and SASEGT. The CDR3 DNA sequence: TGTGCCAGCAGTGATACTTTCGGTCAGGCCACTGGGATGTACAATGAGCAGTTCTTC. This encodes CASSDTFGQATGMYNEQFF.

This chain uses TRBV28 with TRBJ1-1; 8 bases agree with TRBD1. The V gene's germline CDR1 is MDHEN and CDR2 SYDVKM. The CDR3 consists of 15 residues. J lost 1 base, V lost 5 bases, and 6 bases had no gene match. The chain's CDR3 is CASSQSGQGNTEAFF. CDR3 nucleotides: TGTGCCAGCAGTCAAAGTGGACAGGGGAACACTGAAGCTTTCTTT.

V usage is TRBV7-8 and J usage is TRBJ1-3; D uncertain. Germline-derived CDR1 and CDR2 are SGHVS and FQNEAQ. Trimming removed 3 bases at V and 0 bases at J, with 9 bases between. This CDR3 spans 15 amino acids. The CDR3 bases are TGTGCCAGCAGCTTCCAACTTATCTCTGGAAACACCATATATTTT. Translation: CASSFQLISGNTIYF.